The 20 T cell receptor beta chains below come from one sample, sequenced in a study of OX40 agonist ivuxolimab in advanced cancers. Profiling relied on immunoSEQ multiplex PCR, and the TCRdb table lists in-frame clones only, not all of them. Counted here are tens of thousands of clones, around nine tenths occurring once; the ten biggest clones make up more than 20%. The material sequenced was CD4+ or CD8+ T cells sorted from blood, taken in a trial of the OX40 agonist ivuxolimab. These receptors came from an adult with an advanced solid tumor such as melanoma, head and neck, liver or kidney cancer.

The sample holds one count of this clone. The rearrangement joins TRBV6-6 to TRBJ2-1; the D is unclear. V lost 6 bases and J 2 bases, leaving 5 bases between the germline ends. The length of the CDR3 is 12 residues. The germline V gene encodes CDR1 MNHNY and CDR2 SVGAGI (reference sequence). CDR3 amino acids: CASSLAYNEQFF. CDR3 DNA: TGTGCCAGCAGCCTAGCCTACAATGAGCAGTTCTTC.

The chain couples TRBV14 to TRBJ2-3, with 8 bases identical to TRBD2. Trimming took 4 bases from V and 0 from J; bases not matched to a gene: 6. The germline V gene has CDR1 SGHDN and CDR2 FVKESK. The CDR3 extends over 16 amino acids. CDR3 protein: CASSLIAGWSTDTQYF. The CDR3 DNA reads TGTGCCAGCAGCCTAATAGCGGGATGGAGCACAGATACGCAGTATTTT.

This chain connects TRBV9 to TRBJ1-1, with 8 nucleotides matching TRBD1. V dropped 8 bases and J dropped 1; count of bases not matched to a gene: 10. Germline loops: CDR1 SGDLS, CDR2 YYNGEE. This CDR3 has 15 amino acids. CDR3 in amino acids: CASRAGGAGNTEAFF. As DNA, the CDR3 is TGTGCCAGTCGAGCAGGGGGCGCGGGGAACACTGAAGCTTTCTTT.

The chain uses TRBV4-1 and TRBJ2-2, with no clear D. The germline V and J ends were trimmed by 0 bases and 6 bases, with 8 bases remaining between them. Per germline, CDR1 MGHRA and CDR2 YSYEKL. This CDR3 has 14 amino acids. CDR3 region: CASSQEFSPGELFF. For the CDR3, the DNA is TGCGCCAGCAGCCAAGAGTTTTCCCCCGGGGAGCTGTTTTTT.

This chain links TRBV9 with TRBJ1-3; TRBD1 might be the D (6 bases). Germline lookup yields CDR1 SGDLS and CDR2 YYNGEE. V shed 2 bases and J shed 8 bases, with 14 bases lying between them. The CDR3 loop spans 14 amino acids. The DNA for the CDR3 is TGTGCCAGCAGCGTCGGGACATCAGCTCACACCATATATTTT. It is translated as CASSVGTSAHTIYF.

The rearrangement joins TRBV21-1 to TRBJ2-7; TRBD1, as called in the table, went unchecked against the DNA. TRBV21-1 is a pseudogene segment. This CDR3 contains 15 residues. The CDR3: CASSKGEGQGNEQYF. CDR3 nucleotides: TGTGCCAGCAGCAAAGGTGAGGGACAGGGGAACGAGCAGTACTTC.

This clone has a handful of counts. V gene TRBV27 combines with J gene TRBJ2-1; 8 nucleotides line up with TRBD2. Germline assignment: CDR1 MNHEY and CDR2 SMNVEV (reference sequence). This CDR3 has 17 residues. J gave up 0 bases and V 6 bases, and 10 bases lay outside the gene matches. The CDR3 region has the DNA TGTGCCAGCAGCCCGGGGGGGGGACCTAGCTCCTACAATGAGCAGTTCTTC. Its translation: CASSPGGGPSSYNEQFF.

This rearrangement joins TRBV28 to TRBJ1-5; D is unclear. The CDR3 spans 14 residues. Trimming removed 7 bases at V and 0 bases at J, with 10 bases between. The germline V gene encodes CDR1 MDHEN and CDR2 SYDVKM. CDR3 nucleotides: TGTGCCAGCATAAGGCGGCATAGCAATCAGCCCCAGCATTTT. Translating gives CASIRRHSNQPQHF.

This clone was recorded only once. The chain links TRBV7-3 to TRBJ2-1; D might be TRBD1 (5 bases). The germline CDR1 and CDR2 sequences are SGHTA and FQGTGA. The CDR3 consists of 14 residues. With 4 bases removed from V and 8 bases from J, the gap between germline ends came to 15 bases. In DNA, the CDR3 is TGTGCCAGCAGCTCCCAGGGTAGCTTCCATGAGCAGTTCTTC. As protein: CASSSQGSFHEQFF.

The gene calls are TRBV9 and TRBJ2-3; the D is unclear. The V end lost 4 bases, the J end lost 5 bases, and 8 bases lay between the germline ends. The CDR3 has 12 residues. Germline assignment: CDR1 SGDLS and CDR2 YYNGEE. The CDR3 is CASSLQLDTQYF. CDR3 sequence (DNA): TGTGCCAGCAGCTTACAGCTAGATACGCAGTATTTT.

This clone was found a few times. The rearrangement joins TRBV4-3 to TRBJ1-4; D not certain. Germline V gene data show CDR1 as LGHNA and CDR2 as YSLEER. The germline V and J ends were trimmed by 0 bases and 0 bases, with 14 bases remaining between them. This CDR3 has 18 residues. CDR3 in amino acids: CASSQDLESSATNEKLFF. CDR3 DNA sequence: TGCGCCAGCAGCCAAGATCTAGAGAGTTCTGCAACTAATGAAAAACTGTTTTTT.

This clone appeared a single time. The chain uses TRBV27 and TRBJ1-1; 7 positions agree with TRBD1. V trimming: 5 bases; J trimming: 1 base; junction bases outside the gene matches: 4. Germline V gene sequence: CDR1 MNHEY, CDR2 SMNVEV (reference sequence). CDR3 length: 14 amino acids. CDR3 protein: CASSVNRGNTEAFF. In nucleotides, the CDR3 is TGTGCCAGCAGTGTAAACAGGGGGAACACTGAAGCTTTCTTT.

There are a few counts of this clone. The chain carries TRBV11-3 and TRBJ2-1, with 12 bases lining up with TRBD2. This CDR3 has 15 residues. Germline CDR1 reads SGHNT; CDR2 reads YENEEA. V lost 4 bases to trimming and J lost 8 bases; unmatched junction nucleotides: 6. CDR3 sequence (DNA): TGTGCCAGCAGCTCAGGACTAGCGGGGATGGATGAGCAGTTCTTC. This codes for CASSSGLAGMDEQFF.

This chain connects TRBV6-5 to TRBJ2-1; maybe TRBD1 (6 bases). V shed 4 bases and J shed 2 bases, with 9 bases lying between them. The CDR3 length is 14 residues. Germline CDR1 MNHEY, CDR2 SVGAGI. Here the CDR3 DNA reads TGTGCCAGCAGTTGGACAGATACCTACAATGAGCAGTTCTTC. This gives the protein CASSWTDTYNEQFF.

The J gene is TRBJ2-7, the V gene TRBV13, with 7 bases that match TRBD1. The germline V gene encodes CDR1 PRHDT and CDR2 FYEKMQ (reference sequence). Germline trimming cut 0 bases from V and 3 bases from J; bases unmatched to any gene: 2. This CDR3 region has 14 residues. CDR3 residues: CASSLGTGNYEQYF. The CDR3 DNA is TGTGCCAGCAGCTTAGGGACAGGGAACTACGAGCAGTACTTC.

This chain joins TRBV4-2 and TRBJ2-7, with 9 nucleotides matching TRBD1. V lost 3 bases, J lost 2 bases, and 8 bases stayed unmatched. The CDR3 extends over 16 amino acids. CDR1 and CDR2 from the germline V gene are LGHNA and YNFKEQ. CDR3 DNA sequence: TGTGCCAGCAGCCAGGAGGGACAGGGCGATACCTACGAGCAGTACTTC. Translating gives CASSQEGQGDTYEQYF.

This chain links TRBV25-1 with TRBJ2-7; D is possibly TRBD1 or TRBD2 (5 bases each). V lost 10 bases to trimming and J lost 3 bases, with 16 bases between them. The CDR3 is 13 amino acids. CDR1 and CDR2 (germline): MGHDK, SYGVNS. The CDR3: CATMGDQGYEQYF. In nucleotides, the CDR3 is TGTGCCACCATGGGAGACCAGGGCTACGAGCAGTACTTC.

The J gene is TRBJ2-7, the V gene TRBV4-3; TRBD2 might be the D (6 bases). The CDR3 sequence is 15 residues long. V lost 2 bases, J lost 1 base, and 12 bases lay in between. In germline, CDR1 is LGHNA, CDR2 YSLEER. CDR3 coding DNA: TGCGCCAGCAGCCAATTGGACGGGAGTTCCTACGAGCAGTACTTC. Its protein product is CASSQLDGSSYEQYF.

This clone has a single count. This chain joins TRBV27 and TRBJ2-5; possibly TRBD1 for D (6 bases). The J call may be in error: the DNA end matches TRBJ2-7 better. The germline CDR1 and CDR2 sequences are MNHEY and SMNVEV (reference sequence). There are 14 residues in the CDR3. As DNA, the CDR3 is TGTGCCAGCGGCCAGAGGGGGTCACTAAACGAGCAGTACTTC. Its protein product is CASGQRGSLNEQYF.

This clone was detected a few times. Within the sample, other DNA sequences also encode this same CDR3. This rearrangement joins TRBV7-3 to TRBJ2-5, with 8 bases fitting TRBD2. The CDR3 spans 16 residues. Germline V gene data show CDR1 as SGHTA and CDR2 as FQGTGA. Unmatched junction bases numbered 11, after V lost 5 bases and J lost 3 bases. In nucleotides, the CDR3 is TGTGCCAGCAGCCCCGGCTTTGGGACTAGGGAAGAGACCCAGTACTTC. It yields the protein CASSPGFGTREETQYF.